This T cell receptor (beta chain) was documented in a study of shared clonotypes between healthy human individuals. Study-wide findings and caveats: A limitation of the genetic and exposure-history diversity represented arose from few donors. Naive subsets usually exceeded memory subsets in estimated richness.

Sequencing was performed with immunoSEQ multiplex PCR; in TCRdb, only in-frame clones are kept and a portion is missing. This sample yields a few million clones, of which roughly 95% are seen a single time; 1.5% to 2% belongs to the top ten. Naivety among CD8 cells was defined by CD45RO negativity and positive CCR7 selection, thereby excluding terminally differentiated effector memory CD45RA+ cells. The V gene end was trimmed by 5 bases and the J gene end by 8 bases; junction bases not matched to a gene: 11. CDR1 and CDR2 from the germline V gene are MRHNA and SNTAGT. CDR3 length: 15 amino acids. As regards this clone: Its antigen is unidentified.

Sequencing was done on a sample of naive CD8+ T cells from PBMCs. V usage is TRBV6-4 and J usage is TRBJ2-1; TRBD2 matches 8 bases. This clonotype was sampled from a man aged 18 to 30 in good health. Some clones in this sample may be carry-over from other donors' samples. CDR3 loop: CASSTGTSSRDEQFF. The CDR3 DNA sequence: TGTGCCAGCAGTACCGGGACTAGTAGTCGCGATGAGCAGTTCTTC.